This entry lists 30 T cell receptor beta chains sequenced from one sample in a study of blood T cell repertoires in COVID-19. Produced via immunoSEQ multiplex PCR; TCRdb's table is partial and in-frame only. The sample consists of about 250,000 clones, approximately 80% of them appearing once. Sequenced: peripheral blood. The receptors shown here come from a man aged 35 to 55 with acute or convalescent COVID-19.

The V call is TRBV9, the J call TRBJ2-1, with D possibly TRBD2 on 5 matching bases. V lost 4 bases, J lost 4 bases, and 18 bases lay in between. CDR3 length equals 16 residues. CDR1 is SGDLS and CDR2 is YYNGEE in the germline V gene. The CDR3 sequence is CASSPEGAFRYNEQFF. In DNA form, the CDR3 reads TGTGCCAGCAGCCCCGAGGGAGCCTTTCGGTACAATGAGCAGTTCTTC.

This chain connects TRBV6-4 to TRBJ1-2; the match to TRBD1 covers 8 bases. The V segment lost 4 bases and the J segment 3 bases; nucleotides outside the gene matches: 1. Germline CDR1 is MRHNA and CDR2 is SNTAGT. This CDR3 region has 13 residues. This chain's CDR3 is CASSAGGYYGYTF. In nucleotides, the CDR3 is TGTGCCAGCAGTGCAGGGGGCTACTATGGCTACACCTTC.

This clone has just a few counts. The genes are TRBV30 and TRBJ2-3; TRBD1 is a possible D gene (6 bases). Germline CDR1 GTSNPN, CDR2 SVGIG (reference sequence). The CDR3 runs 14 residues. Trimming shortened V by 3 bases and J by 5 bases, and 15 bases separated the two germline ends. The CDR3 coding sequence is TGTGCCTGGAGCTCAGGGGTAGGGGTAGATACGCAGTATTTT. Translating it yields CAWSSGVGVDTQYF. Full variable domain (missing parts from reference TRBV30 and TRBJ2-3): SQTIHQWPATLVQPVGSPLSLECTVEGTSNPNLYWYRQAAGRGLQLLFYSVGIGQISSEVPQNLSASRPQDRQFILSSKKLLLSDSGFYLCAWSSGVGVDTQYFGPGTRLTVL.

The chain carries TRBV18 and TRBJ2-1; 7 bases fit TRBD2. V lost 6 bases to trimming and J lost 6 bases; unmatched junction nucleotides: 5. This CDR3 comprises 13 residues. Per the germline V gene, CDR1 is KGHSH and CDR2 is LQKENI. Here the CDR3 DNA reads TGTGCCAGCTCCCCCAGCGGGACCAATGAGCAGTTCTTC. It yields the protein CASSPSGTNEQFF.

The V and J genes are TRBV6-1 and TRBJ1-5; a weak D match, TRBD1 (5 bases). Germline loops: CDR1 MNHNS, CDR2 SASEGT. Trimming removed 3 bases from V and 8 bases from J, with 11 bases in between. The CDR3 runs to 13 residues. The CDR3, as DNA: TGTGCCAGCAGTGACAGGGCTGGGGAGCCCCAGCATTTT. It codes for CASSDRAGEPQHF.

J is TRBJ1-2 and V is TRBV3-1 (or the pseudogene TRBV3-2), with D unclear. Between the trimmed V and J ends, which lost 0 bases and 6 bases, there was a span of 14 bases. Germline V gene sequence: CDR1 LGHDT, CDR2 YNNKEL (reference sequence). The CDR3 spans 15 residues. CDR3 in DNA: TGTGCCAGCAGCCAAGATCGGCCTCCAGGTAATGGCTACACCTTC. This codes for CASSQDRPPGNGYTF.

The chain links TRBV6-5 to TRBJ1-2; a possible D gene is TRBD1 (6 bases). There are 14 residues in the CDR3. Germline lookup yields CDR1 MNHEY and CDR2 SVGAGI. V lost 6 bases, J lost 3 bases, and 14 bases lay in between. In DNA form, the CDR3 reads TGTGCCAGCAGCTCCGGGACACTAGACTATGGCTACACCTTC. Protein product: CASSSGTLDYGYTF.

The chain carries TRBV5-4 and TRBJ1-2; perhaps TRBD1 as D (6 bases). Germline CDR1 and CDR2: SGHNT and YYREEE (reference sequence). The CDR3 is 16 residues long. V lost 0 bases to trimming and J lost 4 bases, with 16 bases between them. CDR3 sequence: CASSLARGVPGYGYTF. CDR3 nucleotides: TGTGCCAGCAGCTTGGCCAGGGGAGTCCCAGGCTATGGCTACACCTTC.

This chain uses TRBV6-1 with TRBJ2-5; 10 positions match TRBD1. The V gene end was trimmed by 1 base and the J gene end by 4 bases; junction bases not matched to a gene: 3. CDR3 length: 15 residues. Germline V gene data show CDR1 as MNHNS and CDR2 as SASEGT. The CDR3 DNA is TGTGCCAGCAGTGAAGGACAGGGGGCAGGAGAGACCCAGTACTTC. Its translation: CASSEGQGAGETQYF.

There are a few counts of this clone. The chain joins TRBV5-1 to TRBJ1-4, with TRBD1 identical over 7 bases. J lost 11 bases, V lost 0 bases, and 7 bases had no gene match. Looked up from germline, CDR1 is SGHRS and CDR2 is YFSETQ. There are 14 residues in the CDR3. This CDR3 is CASSLGATGEKLFF. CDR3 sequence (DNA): TGCGCCAGCAGCTTGGGGGCAACAGGGGAGAAACTGTTTTTT.

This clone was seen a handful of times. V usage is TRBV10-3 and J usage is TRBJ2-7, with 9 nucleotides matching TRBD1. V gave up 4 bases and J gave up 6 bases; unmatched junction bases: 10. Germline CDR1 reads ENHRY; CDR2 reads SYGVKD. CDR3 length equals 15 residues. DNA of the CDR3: TGTGCCATCAGTGTGCCGGGACAGGGTGAAGGCGAGCAGTACTTC. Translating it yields CAISVPGQGEGEQYF.

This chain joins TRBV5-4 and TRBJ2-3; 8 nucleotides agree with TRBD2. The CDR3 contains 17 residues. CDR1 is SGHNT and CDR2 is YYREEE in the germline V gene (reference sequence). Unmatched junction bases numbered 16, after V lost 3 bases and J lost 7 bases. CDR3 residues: CASSSGGVAGRGNTQYF. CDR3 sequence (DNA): TGTGCCAGCAGCTCTGGCGGGGTAGCGGGACGGGGAAATACGCAGTATTTT.

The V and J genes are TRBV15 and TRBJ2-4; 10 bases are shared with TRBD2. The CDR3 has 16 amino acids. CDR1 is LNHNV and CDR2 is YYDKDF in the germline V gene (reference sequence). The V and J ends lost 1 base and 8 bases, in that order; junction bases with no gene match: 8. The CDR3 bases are TGTGCCACCAGCAGAGCCCAGCGGGAGGGGTCGGACATTCAGTACTTC. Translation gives CATSRAQREGSDIQYF. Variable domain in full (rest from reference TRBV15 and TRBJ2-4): DAMVIQNPRYQVTQFGKPVTLSCSQTLNHNVMYWYQQKSSQAPKLLFHYYDKDFNNEADTPDNFQSRRPNTSFCFLDIRSPGLGDTAMYLCATSRAQREGSDIQYFGAGTRLSVL.

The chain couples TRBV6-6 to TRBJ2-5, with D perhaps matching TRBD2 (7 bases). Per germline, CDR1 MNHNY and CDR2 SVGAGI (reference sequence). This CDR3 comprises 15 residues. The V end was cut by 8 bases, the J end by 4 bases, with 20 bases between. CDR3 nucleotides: TGTGCCAGCCGCATGACGGGGGGCGGCGGAGAGACCCAGTACTTC. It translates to CASRMTGGGGETQYF.

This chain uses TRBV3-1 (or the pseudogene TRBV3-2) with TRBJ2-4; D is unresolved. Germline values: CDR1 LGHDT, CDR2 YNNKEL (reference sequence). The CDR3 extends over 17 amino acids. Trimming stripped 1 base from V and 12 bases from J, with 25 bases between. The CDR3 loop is CASSQGPLGANSPHQYF. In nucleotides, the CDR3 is TGTGCCAGCAGCCAAGGTCCGCTTGGCGCGAACAGCCCCCATCAGTACTTC.

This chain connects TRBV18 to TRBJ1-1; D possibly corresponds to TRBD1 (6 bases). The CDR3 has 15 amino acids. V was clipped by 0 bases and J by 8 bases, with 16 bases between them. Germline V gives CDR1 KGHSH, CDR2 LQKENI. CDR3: CASSPPLGQPREAFF. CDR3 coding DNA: TGTGCCAGCTCACCACCTTTAGGACAGCCTAGAGAAGCTTTCTTT.

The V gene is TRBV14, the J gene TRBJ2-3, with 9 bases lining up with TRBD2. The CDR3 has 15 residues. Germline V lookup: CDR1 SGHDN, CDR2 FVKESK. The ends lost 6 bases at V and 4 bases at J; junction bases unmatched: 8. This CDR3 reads CASRSSGSLADTQYF. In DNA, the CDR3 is TGTGCCAGCAGAAGTAGCGGGAGTTTGGCAGATACGCAGTATTTT.

The CDR3 sequence is CASSPYAGARGGYTF. CDR3 in DNA: TGTGCCAGCTCACCATACGCCGGGGCGCGGGGAGGCTACACCTTC. The gene calls are TRBV18 and TRBJ1-2; D is possibly TRBD1 (5 bases). There are 15 residues in the CDR3. Per germline, CDR1 KGHSH and CDR2 LQKENI. The V end was cut by 2 bases, the J end by 8 bases, with 18 bases between.

CDR3 loop: CASSERLAGIYEQFF. DNA of the CDR3: TGTGCCAGCAGTGAAAGGCTAGCGGGAATCTATGAGCAGTTCTTC. This rearrangement joins TRBV6-1 to TRBJ2-1; 9 bases align to TRBD2. CDR3 length equals 15 residues. Germline CDR1 reads MNHNS; CDR2 reads SASEGT. V shed 2 bases, J shed 8 bases, and the junction held 7 bases outside the gene matches.

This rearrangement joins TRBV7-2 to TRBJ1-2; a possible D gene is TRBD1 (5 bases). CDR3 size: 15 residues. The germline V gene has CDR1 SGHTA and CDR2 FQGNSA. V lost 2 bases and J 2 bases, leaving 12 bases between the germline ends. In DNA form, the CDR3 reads TGTGCCAGCAGCTTATATTCCAGGGCAAACTATGGCTACACCTTC. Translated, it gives CASSLYSRANYGYTF.

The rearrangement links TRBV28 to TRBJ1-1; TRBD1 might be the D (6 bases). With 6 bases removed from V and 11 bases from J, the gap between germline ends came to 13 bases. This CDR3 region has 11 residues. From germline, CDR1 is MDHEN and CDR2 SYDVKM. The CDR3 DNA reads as TGTGCCAGCAGCACATACAGGGCTGCTTTCTTT. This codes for CASSTYRAAFF.

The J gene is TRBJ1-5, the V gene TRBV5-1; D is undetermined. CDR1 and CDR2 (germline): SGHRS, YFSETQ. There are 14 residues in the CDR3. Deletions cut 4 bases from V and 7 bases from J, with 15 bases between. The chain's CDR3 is CASSPVMGGQPQHF. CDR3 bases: TGCGCCAGCAGCCCCGTTATGGGAGGACAGCCCCAGCATTTT.

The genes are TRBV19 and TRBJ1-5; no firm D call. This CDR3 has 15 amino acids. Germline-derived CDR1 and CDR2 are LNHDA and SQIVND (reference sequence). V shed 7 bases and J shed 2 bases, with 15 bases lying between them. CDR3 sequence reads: CASTLGGWGNQPQHF. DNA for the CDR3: TGTGCCAGTACCCTGGGAGGCTGGGGCAATCAGCCCCAGCATTTT.

The CDR3 here is CASSVSPTGTGQIEQYF. DNA of the CDR3: TGTGCCAGCAGCGTTTCCCCTACCGGGACAGGGCAAATCGAGCAGTACTTC. The V call is TRBV9, the J call TRBJ2-7; 9 nucleotides agree with TRBD1. This CDR3 is built from 17 residues. CDR1 is SGDLS and CDR2 is YYNGEE in the germline V gene. After removal of 2 bases from V and 6 bases from J, the junction contained 15 bases not matched to a gene.

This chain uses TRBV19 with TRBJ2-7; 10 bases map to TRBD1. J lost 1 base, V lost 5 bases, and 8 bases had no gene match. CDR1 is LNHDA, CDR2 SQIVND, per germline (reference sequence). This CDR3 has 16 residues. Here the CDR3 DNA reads TGTGCCAGTAGTGCCCGGGACAGGGGAGGTTCCTACGAGCAGTACTTC. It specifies CASSARDRGGSYEQYF.

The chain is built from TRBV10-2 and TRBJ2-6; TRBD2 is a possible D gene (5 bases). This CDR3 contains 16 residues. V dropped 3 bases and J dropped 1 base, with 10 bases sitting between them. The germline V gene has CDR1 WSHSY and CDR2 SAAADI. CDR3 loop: CASSEEWRSGANVLTF. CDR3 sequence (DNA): TGCGCCAGCAGTGAAGAATGGAGGTCTGGGGCCAACGTCCTGACTTTC.

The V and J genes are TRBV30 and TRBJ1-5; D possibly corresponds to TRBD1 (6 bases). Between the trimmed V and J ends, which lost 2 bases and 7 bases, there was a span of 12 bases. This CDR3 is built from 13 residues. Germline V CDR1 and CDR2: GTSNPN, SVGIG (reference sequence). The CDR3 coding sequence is TGTGCCTGGAGTCCTGACAGGAGGCAGCCCCAGCATTTT. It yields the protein CAWSPDRRQPQHF.

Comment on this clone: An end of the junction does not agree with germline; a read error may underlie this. This chain's CDR3 is CASTLRGDSNQPQHF. In DNA, the CDR3 is TGTGCCAGCACCTTACGGGGGGATAGCAATCAGCCCCAGCATTTT. V gene TRBV7-2 combines with J gene TRBJ1-5; tentatively, D is TRBD1 (5 bases). CDR1 and CDR2 from the germline V gene are SGHTA and FQGNSA. The CDR3 length is 15 residues. Variable domain in full (rest from reference TRBV7-2 and TRBJ1-5): GAGVSQSPSNKVTEKGKDVELRCDPISGHTALYWYRQSLGQGLEFLIYFQGNSAPDKSGLPSDRFSAERTGGSVSTLTIQRTQQEDSAVYLCASTLRGDSNQPQHFGDGTRLSIL.

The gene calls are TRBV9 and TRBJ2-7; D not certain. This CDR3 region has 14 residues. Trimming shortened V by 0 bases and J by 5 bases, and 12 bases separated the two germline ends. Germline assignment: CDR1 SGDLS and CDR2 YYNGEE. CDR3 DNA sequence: TGTGCCAGCAGCGTAGCGTCGAGTATCGACGAGCAGTACTTC. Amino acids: CASSVASSIDEQYF.

CDR3 amino acids: CASSWTSGGYNEQFF. The CDR3 coding sequence is TGTGCCAGCAGCTGGACTAGCGGGGGTTACAATGAGCAGTTCTTC. The chain combines TRBV7-3 with TRBJ2-1; TRBD2 matches 13 bases. With 4 bases clipped from V and 4 bases from J, the junction kept 1 base outside the gene matches. The CDR3 runs to 15 residues. Germline CDR1 is SGHTA and CDR2 is FQGTGA.